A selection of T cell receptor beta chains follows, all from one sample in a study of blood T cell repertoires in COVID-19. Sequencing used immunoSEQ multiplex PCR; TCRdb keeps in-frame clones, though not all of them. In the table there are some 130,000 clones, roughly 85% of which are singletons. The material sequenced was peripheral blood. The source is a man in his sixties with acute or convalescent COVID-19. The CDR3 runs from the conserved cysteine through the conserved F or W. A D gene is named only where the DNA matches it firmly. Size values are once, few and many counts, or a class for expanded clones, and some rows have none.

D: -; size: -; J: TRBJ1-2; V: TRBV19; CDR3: CASSILNYGYTF; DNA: TGTGCCAGTAGTATACTTAACTATGGCTACACCTTC
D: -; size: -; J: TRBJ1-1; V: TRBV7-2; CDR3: CASSFAGEAFF; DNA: TGTGCCAGCAGCTTTGCCGGGGAAGCTTTCTTT
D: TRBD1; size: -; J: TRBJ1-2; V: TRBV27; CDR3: CASSYLRDRHLYGYTF; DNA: TGTGCCAGCAGTTACCTCCGGGACAGGCACCTGTATGGCTACACCTTC
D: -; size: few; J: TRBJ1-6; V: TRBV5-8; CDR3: CASSDQGSNSPLHF; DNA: TGTGCCAGCAGCGACCAGGGTAGTAATTCACCCCTCCACTTT
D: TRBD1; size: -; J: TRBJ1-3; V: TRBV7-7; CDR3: CASSRDRAAGNTIYF; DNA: TGTGCTAGCAGCCGAGACAGGGCCGCTGGAAACACCATATATTTT
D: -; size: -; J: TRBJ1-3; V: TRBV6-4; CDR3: CASRLGRGYSGNTIYF; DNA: TGTGCCAGCAGGTTAGGACGGGGATACTCTGGAAACACCATATATTTT
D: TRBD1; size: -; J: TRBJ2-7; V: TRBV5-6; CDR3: CASKRDRGIYEQYF; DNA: TGTGCCAGCAAAAGGGACAGGGGAATCTACGAGCAGTACTTC
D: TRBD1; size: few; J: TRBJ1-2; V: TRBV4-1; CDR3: CASSQDQDRGNYGYTF; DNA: TGCGCCAGCAGCCAAGACCAGGACAGGGGGAACTATGGCTACACCTTC
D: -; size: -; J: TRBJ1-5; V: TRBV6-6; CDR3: CASRAGRDSNQPQHF; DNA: TGTGCCAGCAGGGCCGGCAGGGATAGCAATCAGCCCCAGCATTTT
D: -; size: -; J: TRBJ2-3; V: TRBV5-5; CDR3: CASSLLGRSTDTQYF; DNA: TGTGCCAGCAGCTTACTAGGGAGAAGCACAGATACGCAGTATTTT
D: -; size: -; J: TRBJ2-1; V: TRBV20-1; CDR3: CSALESEQFF; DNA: TGCAGTGCTCTCGAGAGTGAGCAGTTCTTC
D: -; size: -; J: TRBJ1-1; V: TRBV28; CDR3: CASSFPYPQGNTEAFF; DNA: TGTGCCAGCAGTTTTCCCTACCCACAGGGAAACACTGAAGCTTTCTTT
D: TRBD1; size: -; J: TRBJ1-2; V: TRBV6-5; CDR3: CASSPTRTGRYGYTF; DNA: TGTGCCAGCAGTCCGACGCGGACAGGGCGCTATGGCTACACCTTC
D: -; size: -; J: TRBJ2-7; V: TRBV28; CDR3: CASSAVRAGRDEQYF; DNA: TGTGCCAGCAGTGCCGTGCGAGCGGGCAGGGACGAGCAGTACTTC
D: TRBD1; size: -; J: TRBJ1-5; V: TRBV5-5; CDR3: CASSPTGNAGGSNQPQHF; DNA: TGTGCCAGCAGCCCCACCGGTAATGCAGGGGGTAGCAATCAGCCCCAGCATTTT
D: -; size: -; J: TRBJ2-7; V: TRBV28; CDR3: CASRSPRGQNEQYF; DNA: TGTGCCAGCAGGTCCCCGCGGGGTCAGAACGAGCAGTACTTC
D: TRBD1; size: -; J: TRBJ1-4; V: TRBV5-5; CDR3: CASSLTGGQKLFF; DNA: TGTGCCAGCAGCTTGACAGGGGGCCAAAAACTGTTTTTT
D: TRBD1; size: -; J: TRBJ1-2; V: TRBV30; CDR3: CAWKWDRAYGYTF; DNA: TGTGCCTGGAAATGGGACAGGGCCTATGGCTACACCTTC
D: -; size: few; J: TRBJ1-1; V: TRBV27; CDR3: CASSLSPGMNTEAFF; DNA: TGTGCCAGCAGTTTAAGTCCAGGGATGAACACTGAAGCTTTCTTT
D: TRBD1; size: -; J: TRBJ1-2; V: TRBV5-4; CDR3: CASSYTRTGPHGYTF; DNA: TGTGCCAGCAGCTACACTAGGACAGGCCCGCATGGCTACACCTTC
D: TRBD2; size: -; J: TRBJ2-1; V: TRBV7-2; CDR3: CASSITGTSGNEQFF; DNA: TGTGCCAGCAGCATAACCGGGACTAGCGGAAATGAGCAGTTCTTC
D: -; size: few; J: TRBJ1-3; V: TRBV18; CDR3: CASSTYRDTIYF; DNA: TGTGCCAGCTCAACCTACAGGGACACCATATATTTT
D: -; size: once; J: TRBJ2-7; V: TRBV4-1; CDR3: CASSQEGGSEQYF; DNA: TGCGCCAGCAGCCAAGAAGGAGGGTCCGAGCAGTACTTC
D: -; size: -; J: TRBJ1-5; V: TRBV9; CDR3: CASSGTPLRSNQPQHF; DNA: TGTGCCAGCAGCGGGACACCCCTTAGAAGCAATCAGCCCCAGCATTTT
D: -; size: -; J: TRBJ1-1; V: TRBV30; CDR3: CAWSVHRMNTEAFF; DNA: TGTGCCTGGAGTGTACACAGGATGAACACTGAAGCTTTCTTT
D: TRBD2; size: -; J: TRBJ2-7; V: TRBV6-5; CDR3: CASSNRLAGSYEQYF; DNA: TGTGCCAGCAGCAATCGACTAGCGGGGTCCTACGAGCAGTACTTC
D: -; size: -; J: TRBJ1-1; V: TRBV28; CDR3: CASHENRAEAFF; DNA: TGTGCCAGTCACGAGAACAGGGCCGAAGCTTTCTTT
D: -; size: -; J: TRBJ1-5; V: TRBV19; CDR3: CASNLLGGRQPQHF; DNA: TGTGCCAGTAACCTCCTGGGGGGGAGGCAGCCCCAGCATTTT
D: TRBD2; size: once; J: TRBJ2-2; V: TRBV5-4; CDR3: CASSPGGTLTGELFF; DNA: TGTGCCAGCAGCCCGGGGGGGACTCTGACCGGGGAGCTGTTTTTT
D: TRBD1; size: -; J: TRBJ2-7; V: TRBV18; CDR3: CASSPNRGANEQYF; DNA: TGTGCCAGCTCACCAAACAGGGGGGCCAACGAGCAGTACTTC
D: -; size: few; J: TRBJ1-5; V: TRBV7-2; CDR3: CASSSPERQQPQHF; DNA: TGTGCCAGCAGCTCCCCCGAGCGGCAACAGCCCCAGCATTTT
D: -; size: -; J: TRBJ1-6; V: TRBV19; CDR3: CASSYRDQNSPLHF; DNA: TGTGCCAGTAGTTACAGAGACCAGAATTCACCCCTCCACTTT
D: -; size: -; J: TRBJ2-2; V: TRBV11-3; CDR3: CASSSLLTGELFF; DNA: TGTGCCAGCAGCTCACTACTCACCGGGGAGCTGTTTTTT
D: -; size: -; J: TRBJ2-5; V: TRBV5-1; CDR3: CASSQGSQETQYF; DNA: TGCGCCAGCAGCCAGGGCAGCCAAGAGACCCAGTACTTC
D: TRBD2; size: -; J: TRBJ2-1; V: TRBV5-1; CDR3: CASSFTSGAPELYNEQFF; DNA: TGCGCCAGCAGCTTTACTAGCGGGGCCCCGGAGCTCTACAATGAGCAGTTCTTC
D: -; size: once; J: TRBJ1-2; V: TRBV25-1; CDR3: CASSVIGGAGGYTF; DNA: TGTGCCAGCAGTGTTATTGGGGGGGCGGGCGGCTACACCTTC
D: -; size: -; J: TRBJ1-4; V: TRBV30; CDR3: CARKTGEKLFF; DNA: TGTGCCAGAAAAACAGGGGAAAAACTGTTTTTT
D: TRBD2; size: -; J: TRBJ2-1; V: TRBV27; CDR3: CASSLSLAGNNEQFF; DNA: TGTGCCAGCAGTTTATCCCTAGCGGGTAACAATGAGCAGTTCTTC
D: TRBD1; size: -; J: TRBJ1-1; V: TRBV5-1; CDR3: CASSRGARGLSTEAFF; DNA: TGCGCCAGCAGCCGCGGGGCCAGGGGGCTTTCCACTGAAGCTTTCTTT
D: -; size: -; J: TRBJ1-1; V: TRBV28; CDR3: CASSLRDKAFF; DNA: TGTGCCAGCAGTTTAAGGGACAAAGCTTTCTTT
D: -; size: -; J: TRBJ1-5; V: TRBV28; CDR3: CASSSVARGYNQPQHF; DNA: TGTGCCAGCAGTTCGGTCGCTAGGGGGTACAATCAGCCCCAGCATTTT
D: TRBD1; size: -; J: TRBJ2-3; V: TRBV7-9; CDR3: CASSLDQGAMTDTQYF; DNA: TGTGCCAGCAGCTTAGACCAGGGGGCGATGACAGATACGCAGTATTTT
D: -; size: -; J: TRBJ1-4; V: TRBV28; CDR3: CASNSGGQRKLFF; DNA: TGTGCCAGCAATTCGGGGGGGCAACGAAAACTGTTTTTT
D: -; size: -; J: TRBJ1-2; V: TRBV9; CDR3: CASSAGDLAANYGYTF; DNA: TGTGCCAGCAGCGCGGGGGACCTCGCTGCTAACTATGGCTACACCTTC
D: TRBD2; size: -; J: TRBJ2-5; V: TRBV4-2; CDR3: CASSPSGQETQYF; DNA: TGTGCCAGCAGCCCTAGCGGGCAAGAGACCCAGTACTTC
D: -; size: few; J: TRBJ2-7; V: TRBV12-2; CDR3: CASRRLGPSYEQYF; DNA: TGTGCAAGTCGCCGACTAGGGCCCTCCTACGAGCAGTACTTC
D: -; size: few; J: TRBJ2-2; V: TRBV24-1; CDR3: CATSESGTPKTGELFF; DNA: TGTGCCACCAGTGAGTCCGGGACACCTAAGACCGGGGAGCTGTTTTTT
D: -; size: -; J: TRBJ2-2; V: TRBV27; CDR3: CASSLSTRAGWNGNTGELFF; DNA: TGTGCCAGCAGTTTATCGACGCGGGCCGGGTGGAACGGGAACACCGGGGAGCTGTTTTTT
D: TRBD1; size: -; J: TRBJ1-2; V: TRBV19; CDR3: CASRRPGTGGGYTF; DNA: TGTGCCAGCAGGCGGCCCGGGACAGGGGGTGGCTACACCTTC
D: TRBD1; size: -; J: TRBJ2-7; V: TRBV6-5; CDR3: CASNLDRVTYEQYF; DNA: TGTGCCAGCAACCTAGACAGGGTAACCTACGAGCAGTACTTC
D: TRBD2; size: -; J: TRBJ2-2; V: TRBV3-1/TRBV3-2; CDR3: CASSSDPGLVYGELFF; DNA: TGTGCCAGCAGCTCCGACCCGGGACTAGTATACGGGGAGCTGTTTTTT